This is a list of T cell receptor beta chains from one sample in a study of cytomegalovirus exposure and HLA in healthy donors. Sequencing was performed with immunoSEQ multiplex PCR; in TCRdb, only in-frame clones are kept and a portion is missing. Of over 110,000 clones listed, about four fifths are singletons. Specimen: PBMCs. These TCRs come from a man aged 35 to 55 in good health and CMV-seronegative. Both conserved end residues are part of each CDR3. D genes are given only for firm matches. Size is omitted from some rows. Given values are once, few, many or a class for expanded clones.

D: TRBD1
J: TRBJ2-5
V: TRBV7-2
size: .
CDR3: CASSTGQGGSQYF
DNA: TGTGCCAGCAGCACCGGACAGGGGGGAAGCCAGTACTTC

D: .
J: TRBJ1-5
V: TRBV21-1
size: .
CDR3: CEGQHYSNQPQHF
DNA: TGTGAAGGACAGCATTATAGCAATCAGCCCCAGCATTTT

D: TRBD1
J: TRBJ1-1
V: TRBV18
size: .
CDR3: CASSPIWDSGAEAFF
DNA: TGTGCCAGCTCACCCATTTGGGACAGTGGTGCTGAAGCTTTCTTT

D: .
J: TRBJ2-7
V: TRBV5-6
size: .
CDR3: CASSRGQYEQYF
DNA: TGTGCCAGCAGCCGCGGACAGTACGAGCAGTACTTC

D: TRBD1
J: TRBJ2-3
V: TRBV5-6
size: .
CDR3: CASSFGQGADTQYF
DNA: TGTGCCAGCAGCTTTGGACAGGGTGCGGATACGCAGTATTTT

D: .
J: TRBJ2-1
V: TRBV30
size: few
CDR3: CAWSRRQDNEQFF
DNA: TGTGCCTGGAGTCGTCGACAAGACAATGAGCAGTTCTTC

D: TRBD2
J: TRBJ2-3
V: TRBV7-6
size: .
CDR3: CASSYATRTSGGVPTDTQYF
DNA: TGTGCCAGCAGCTACGCAACCAGGACTAGCGGGGGGGTCCCCACAGATACGCAGTATTTT

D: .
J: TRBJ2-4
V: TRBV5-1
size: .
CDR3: CASSLKSGKNIQYF
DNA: TGCGCCAGCAGCTTAAAGTCGGGCAAAAACATTCAGTACTTC

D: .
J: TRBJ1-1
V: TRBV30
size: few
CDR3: CAWTLQGNTEAFF
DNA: TGTGCCTGGACCCTCCAGGGGAACACTGAAGCTTTCTTT

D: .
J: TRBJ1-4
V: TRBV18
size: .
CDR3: CASSSGHGEKLFF
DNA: TGTGCCAGCTCATCGGGACACGGTGAAAAACTGTTTTTT

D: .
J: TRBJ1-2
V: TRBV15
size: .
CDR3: CATSTLTENYGYTF
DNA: TGTGCCACCAGCACTCTGACAGAGAACTATGGCTACACCTTC

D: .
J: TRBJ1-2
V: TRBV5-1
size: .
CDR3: CASRGRDRYGYTF
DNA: TGCGCCAGCAGAGGCAGGGATAGGTATGGCTACACCTTC

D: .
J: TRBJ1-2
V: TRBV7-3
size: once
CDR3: CASSLNTGLVGYTF
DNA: TGTGCCAGCAGCTTAAACACAGGCCTTGTGGGCTACACCTTC

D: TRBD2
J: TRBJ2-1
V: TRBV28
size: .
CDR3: CASSTSGGAYNEQFF
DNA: TGTGCCAGCAGTACCAGCGGGGGGGCATACAATGAGCAGTTCTTC

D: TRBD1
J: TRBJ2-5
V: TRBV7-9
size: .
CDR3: CASSLIPGGNSETQYF
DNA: TGTGCCAGCAGCCTCATCCCAGGGGGCAATTCGGAGACCCAGTACTTC

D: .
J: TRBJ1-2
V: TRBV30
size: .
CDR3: CAWSVGTGYYGYTF
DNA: TGTGCCTGGAGTGTAGGCACCGGGTACTATGGCTACACCTTC